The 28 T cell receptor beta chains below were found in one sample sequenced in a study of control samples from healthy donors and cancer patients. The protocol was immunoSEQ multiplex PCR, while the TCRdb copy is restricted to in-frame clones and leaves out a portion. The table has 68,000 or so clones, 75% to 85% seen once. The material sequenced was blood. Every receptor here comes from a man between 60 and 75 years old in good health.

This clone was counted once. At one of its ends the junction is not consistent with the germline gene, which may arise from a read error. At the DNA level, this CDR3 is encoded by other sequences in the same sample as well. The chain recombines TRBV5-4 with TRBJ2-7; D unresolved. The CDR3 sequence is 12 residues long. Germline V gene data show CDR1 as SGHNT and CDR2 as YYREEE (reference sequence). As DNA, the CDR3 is TGTGCCAGCAGTTTGGACGTGGGCGAGCAGTACTTC. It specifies CASSLDVGEQYF.

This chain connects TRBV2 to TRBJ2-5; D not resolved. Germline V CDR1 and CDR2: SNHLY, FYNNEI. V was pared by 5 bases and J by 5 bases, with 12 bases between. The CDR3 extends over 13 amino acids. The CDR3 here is CASSNTPRETQYF. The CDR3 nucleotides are TGTGCCAGCAGTAACACCCCCCGGGAGACCCAGTACTTC.

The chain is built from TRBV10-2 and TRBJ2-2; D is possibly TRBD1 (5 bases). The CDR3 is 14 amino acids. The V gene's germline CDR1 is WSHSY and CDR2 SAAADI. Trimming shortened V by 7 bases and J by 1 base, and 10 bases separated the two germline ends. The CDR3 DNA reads TGCGCCAGCACTCAACAGGAGAACACCGGGGAGCTGTTTTTT. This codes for CASTQQENTGELFF.

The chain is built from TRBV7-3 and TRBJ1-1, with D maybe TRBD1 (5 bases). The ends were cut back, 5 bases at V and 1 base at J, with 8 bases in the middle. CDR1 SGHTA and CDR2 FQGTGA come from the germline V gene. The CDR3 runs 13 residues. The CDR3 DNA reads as TGTGCCAGCAGCCCAGGGACGAACACTGAAGCTTTCTTT. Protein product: CASSPGTNTEAFF.

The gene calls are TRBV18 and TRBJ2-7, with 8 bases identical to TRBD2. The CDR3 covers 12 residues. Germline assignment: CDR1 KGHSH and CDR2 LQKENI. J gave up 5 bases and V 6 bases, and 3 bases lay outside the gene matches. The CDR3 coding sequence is TGTGCCAGCTCCCGGGAGGGTAACGAGCAGTACTTC. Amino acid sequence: CASSREGNEQYF.

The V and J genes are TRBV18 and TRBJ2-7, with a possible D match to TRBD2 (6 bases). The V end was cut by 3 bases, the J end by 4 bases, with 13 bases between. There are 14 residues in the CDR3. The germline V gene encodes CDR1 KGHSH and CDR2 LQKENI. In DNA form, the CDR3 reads TGTGCCAGCTCACCTTCGGGCGGGGTTTACGAGCAGTACTTC. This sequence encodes CASSPSGGVYEQYF.

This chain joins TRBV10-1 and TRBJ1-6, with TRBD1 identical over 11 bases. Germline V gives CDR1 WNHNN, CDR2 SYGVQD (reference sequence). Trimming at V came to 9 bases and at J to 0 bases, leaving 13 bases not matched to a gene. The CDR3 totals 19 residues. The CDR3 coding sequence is TGCGCCAGGGTAATCCGGGACAGGGGGAATGGCTCCTATAATTCACCCCTCCACTTT. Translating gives CARVIRDRGNGSYNSPLHF.

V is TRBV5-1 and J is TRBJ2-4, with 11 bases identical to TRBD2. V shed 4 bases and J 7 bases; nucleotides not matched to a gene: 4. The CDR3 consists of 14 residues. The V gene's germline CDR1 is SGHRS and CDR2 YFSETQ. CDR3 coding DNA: TGCGCCAGCAGCACTAGCGGGAGACAGAACATTCAGTACTTC. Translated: CASSTSGRQNIQYF.

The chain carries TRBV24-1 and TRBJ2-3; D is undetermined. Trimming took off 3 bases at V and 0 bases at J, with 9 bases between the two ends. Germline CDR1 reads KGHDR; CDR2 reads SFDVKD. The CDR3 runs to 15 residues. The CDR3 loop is CATSDPLDSTDTQYF. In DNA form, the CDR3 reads TGTGCCACCAGTGATCCCCTCGACAGCACAGATACGCAGTATTTT.

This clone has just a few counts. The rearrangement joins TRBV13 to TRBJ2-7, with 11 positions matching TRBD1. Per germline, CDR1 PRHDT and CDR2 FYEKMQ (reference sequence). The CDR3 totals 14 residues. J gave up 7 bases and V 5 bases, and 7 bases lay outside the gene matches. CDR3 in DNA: TGTGCCAGCAGCCCCGGACAGGGGGCGAGAGAGCAGTACTTC. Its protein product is CASSPGQGAREQYF.

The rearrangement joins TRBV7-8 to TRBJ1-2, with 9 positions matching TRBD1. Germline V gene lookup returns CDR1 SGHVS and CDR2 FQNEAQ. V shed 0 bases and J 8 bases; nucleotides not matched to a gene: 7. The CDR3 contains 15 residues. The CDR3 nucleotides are TGTGCCAGCAGCTTAGCCGGGACAGGGCCCTTAGGCTACACCTTC. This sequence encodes CASSLAGTGPLGYTF.

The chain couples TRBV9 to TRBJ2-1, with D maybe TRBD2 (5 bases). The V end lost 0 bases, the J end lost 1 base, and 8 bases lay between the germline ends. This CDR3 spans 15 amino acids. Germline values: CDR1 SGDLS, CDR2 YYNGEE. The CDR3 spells CASSVAEGSYNEQFF. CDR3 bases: TGTGCCAGCAGCGTAGCCGAGGGATCCTACAATGAGCAGTTCTTC.

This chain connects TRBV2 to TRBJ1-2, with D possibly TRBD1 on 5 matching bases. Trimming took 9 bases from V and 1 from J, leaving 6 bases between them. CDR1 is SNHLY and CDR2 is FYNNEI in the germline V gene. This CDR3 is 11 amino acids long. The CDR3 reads CARDNNYGYTF. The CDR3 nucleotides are TGTGCCAGGGACAATAACTATGGCTACACCTTC.

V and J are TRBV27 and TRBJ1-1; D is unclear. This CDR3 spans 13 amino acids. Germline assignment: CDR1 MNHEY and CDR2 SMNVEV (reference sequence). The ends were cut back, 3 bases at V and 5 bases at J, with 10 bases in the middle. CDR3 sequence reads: CASSFWLGTEAFF. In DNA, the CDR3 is TGTGCCAGCAGTTTTTGGCTGGGAACTGAAGCTTTCTTT.

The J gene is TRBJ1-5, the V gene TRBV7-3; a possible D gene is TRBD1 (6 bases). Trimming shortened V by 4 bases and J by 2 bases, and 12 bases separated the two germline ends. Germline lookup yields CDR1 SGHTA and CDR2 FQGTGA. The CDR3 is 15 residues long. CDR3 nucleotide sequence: TGTGCCAGCAGCTCCTGGAGGGGGGGCAATCAGCCCCAGCATTTT. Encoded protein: CASSSWRGGNQPQHF.

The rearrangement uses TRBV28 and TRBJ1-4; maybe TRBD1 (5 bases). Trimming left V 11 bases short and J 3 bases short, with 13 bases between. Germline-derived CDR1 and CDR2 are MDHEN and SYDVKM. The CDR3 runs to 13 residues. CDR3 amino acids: CAARDGANEKLFF. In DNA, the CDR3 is TGTGCCGCGAGGGACGGAGCTAATGAAAAACTGTTTTTT. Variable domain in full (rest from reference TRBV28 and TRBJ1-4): DVKVTQSSRYLVKRTGEKVFLECVQDMDHENMFWYRQDPGLGLRLIYFSYDVKMKEKGDIPEGYSVSREKKERFSLILESASTNQTSMYLCAARDGANEKLFFGSGTQLSVL.

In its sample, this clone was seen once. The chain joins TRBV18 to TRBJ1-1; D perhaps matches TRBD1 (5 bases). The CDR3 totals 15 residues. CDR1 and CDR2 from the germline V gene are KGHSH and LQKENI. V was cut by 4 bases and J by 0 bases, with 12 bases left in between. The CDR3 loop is CASSREGPMNTEAFF. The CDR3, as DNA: TGTGCCAGCTCACGGGAGGGACCTATGAACACTGAAGCTTTCTTT.

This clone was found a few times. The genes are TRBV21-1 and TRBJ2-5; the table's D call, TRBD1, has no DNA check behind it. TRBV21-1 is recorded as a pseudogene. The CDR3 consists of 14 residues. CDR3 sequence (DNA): TGTGCCAGCAGCAAAGGGACAGGGAAAGAGACCCAGTACTTC. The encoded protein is CASSKGTGKETQYF.

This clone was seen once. The CDR3 DNA reads as TGTGCCAGCAGCCAAGGGACAGGGGGAGCTTCTGGTGAAAAACTGTTTTTT. Encoded protein: CASSQGTGGASGEKLFF. The chain carries TRBV3-1 (or the pseudogene TRBV3-2) and TRBJ1-4, with TRBD1 matching 10 bases. Germline V lookup: CDR1 LGHDT, CDR2 YNNKEL (reference sequence). The CDR3 is made up of 17 amino acids. Losses at the gene ends were 1 base for V and 7 bases for J; bases not matched to a gene: 9.

The CDR3 nucleotides are TGTGCCAGCAGCTTTTTAACCGGGGAGCTGTTTTTT. Encoded protein: CASSFLTGELFF. The chain links TRBV7-7 to TRBJ2-2; D gene unclear. Germline loops: CDR1 SSHAT, CDR2 FNYEAQ (reference sequence). CDR3 length: 12 amino acids. Trimming took 3 bases from V and 5 from J, leaving 4 bases between them.

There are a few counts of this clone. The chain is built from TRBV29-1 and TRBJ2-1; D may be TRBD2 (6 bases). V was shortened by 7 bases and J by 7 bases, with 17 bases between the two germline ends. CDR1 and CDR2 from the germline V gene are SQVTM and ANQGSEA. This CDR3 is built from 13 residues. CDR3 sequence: CSAAGLGGNEQFF. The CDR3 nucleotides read TGCAGCGCCGCGGGCCTTGGAGGGAATGAGCAGTTCTTC.

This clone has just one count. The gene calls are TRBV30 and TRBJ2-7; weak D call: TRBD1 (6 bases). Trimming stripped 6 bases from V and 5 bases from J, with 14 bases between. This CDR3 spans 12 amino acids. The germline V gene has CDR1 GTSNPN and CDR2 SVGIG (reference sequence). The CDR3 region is CACRTGSDEQYF. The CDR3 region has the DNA TGTGCCTGCCGAACAGGGTCCGACGAGCAGTACTTC.

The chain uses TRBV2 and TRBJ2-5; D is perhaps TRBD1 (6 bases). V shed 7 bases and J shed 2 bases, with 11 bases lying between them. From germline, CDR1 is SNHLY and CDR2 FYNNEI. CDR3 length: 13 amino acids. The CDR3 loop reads CASTLGQQETQYF. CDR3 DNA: TGTGCCAGCACCCTGGGACAACAAGAGACCCAGTACTTC.

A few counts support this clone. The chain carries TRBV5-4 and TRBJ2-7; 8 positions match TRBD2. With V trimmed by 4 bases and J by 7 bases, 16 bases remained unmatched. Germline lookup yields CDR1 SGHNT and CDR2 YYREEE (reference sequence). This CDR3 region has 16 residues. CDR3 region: CASSQFSGGPTGEQYF. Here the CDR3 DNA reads TGTGCCAGCAGCCAGTTTTCGGGAGGGCCAACAGGGGAGCAGTACTTC.

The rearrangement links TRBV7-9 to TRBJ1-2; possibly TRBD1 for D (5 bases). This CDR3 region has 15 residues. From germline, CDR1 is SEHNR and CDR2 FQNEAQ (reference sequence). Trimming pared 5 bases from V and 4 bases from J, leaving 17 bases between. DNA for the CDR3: TGTGCCAGCAGCCTAAAGCAGGGAGGGAGCTATGGCTACACCTTC. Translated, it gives CASSLKQGGSYGYTF.

The CDR3: CASRRTGLDYEQYF. Written as DNA, the CDR3 is TGCGCCAGCAGACGCACGGGACTCGACTACGAGCAGTACTTC. The chain is built from TRBV5-1 and TRBJ2-7; D is possibly TRBD2 (6 bases). Looked up from germline, CDR1 is SGHRS and CDR2 is YFSETQ. V was pared by 5 bases and J by 3 bases, with 15 bases between. CDR3 length: 14 residues.

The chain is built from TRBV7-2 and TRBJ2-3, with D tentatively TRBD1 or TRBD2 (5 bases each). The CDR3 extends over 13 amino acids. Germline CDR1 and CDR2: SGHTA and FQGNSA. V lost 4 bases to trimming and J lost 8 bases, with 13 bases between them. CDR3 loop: CASSSGRYRTQYF. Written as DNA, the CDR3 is TGTGCCAGCAGCTCGGGGCGGTATCGTACGCAGTATTTT.

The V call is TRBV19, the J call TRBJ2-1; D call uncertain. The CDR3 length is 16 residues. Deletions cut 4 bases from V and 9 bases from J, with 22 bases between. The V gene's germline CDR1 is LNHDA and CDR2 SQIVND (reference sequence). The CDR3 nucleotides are TGTGCCAGTAGTACCACTCCTTTGAACCCAATGTTTGAGCAGTTCTTC. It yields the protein CASSTTPLNPMFEQFF.